This T cell receptor beta chain was found in a study of T cell repertoires in cytomegalovirus infection. Study information: Matching HLA type and CMV infection were both indicated by public TCR beta signatures.

This clonotype was recorded once. What it binds is not known. Overall study results and limits: CMV carriers having the relevant HLA were flagged by cumulative public TCR beta family frequency.

TCRdb recomputed calls from the reads with MiXCR, one row per CDR3 protein. The sample lists around 750,000 distinct CDR3 sequences, roughly 33% occurring once. The receptor's source is a human donor in good health (CMV status not recorded). Some clones in this sample may be carry-over from other donors' samples. This specimen was cultured CD8+ T cells from PBMCs, taken from culture after CMV antigen stimulation.

CDR3 in DNA: TGTGCCAGCATCTTATCTTCTGGCCTTGGAGCCTACGAGCAGTACGTC. Translated, it gives CASILSSGLGAYEQYV. The chain carries TRBV27 and TRBJ2-7; D is unclear. Germline CDR1 is MNHEY and CDR2 is SMNVEV (reference sequence). The CDR3 loop spans 16 amino acids. V shed 7 bases and J shed 2 bases, with 21 bases lying between them.